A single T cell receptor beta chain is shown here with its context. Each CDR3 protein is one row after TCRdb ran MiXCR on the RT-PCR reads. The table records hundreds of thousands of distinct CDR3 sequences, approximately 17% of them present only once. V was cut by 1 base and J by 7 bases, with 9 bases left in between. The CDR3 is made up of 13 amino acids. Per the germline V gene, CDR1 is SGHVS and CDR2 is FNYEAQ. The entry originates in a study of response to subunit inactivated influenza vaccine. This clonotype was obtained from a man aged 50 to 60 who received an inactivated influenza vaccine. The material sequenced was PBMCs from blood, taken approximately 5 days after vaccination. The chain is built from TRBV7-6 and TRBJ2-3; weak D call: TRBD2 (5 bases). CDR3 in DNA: TGTGCCAGCAGCTTAGGCGGGCTTAATACGCAGTATTTT. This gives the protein CASSLGGLNTQYF.